This T cell receptor beta chain is from a study of shared clonotypes between healthy human individuals. Study overall: Aged between 18 and 49, the donors were a couple of women and a few men.

The deep-level immunoSEQ assay was used. Method: immunoSEQ multiplex PCR; TCRdb's copy keeps in-frame clones and lacks some. The sample lists 190,000 or so clones, approximately 70% seen once, with more than 9% in the top ten. Free of recent acute infections or vaccinations, the donors were healthy HIV-negative adults. The germline gives CDR1 MNHEY, CDR2 SMNVEV (reference sequence). Trimming at V came to 6 bases and at J to 3 bases, leaving 10 bases not matched to a gene. The length of the CDR3 is 15 residues. The rearrangement joins TRBV27 to TRBJ1-1, with 7 bases matching TRBD1. Sequences were obtained from memory CD4+ T cells sorted from blood. Subset meaning: CD45RA-negative fraction. The clonotype originates from a man aged 30-40 years in good health. The CDR3 bases are TGTGCCAGCAGGGGGTGGGCAGGGGGGGACACTGAAGCTTTCTTT. Translation: CASRGWAGGDTEAFF.